The T cell receptor (beta chain) described here comes from a study of T cells after yellow fever vaccination. Study background: Fractions containing few cells were prepared with SMART-Seq v4 Ultra Low Input.

Findings of the study overall: From the bulk population, abundant clonotypes could contaminate and appear within FACS-sorted repertoires.

There are 15 residues in the CDR3. The germline V gene has CDR1 SGHKS and CDR2 YYEKEE (reference sequence). The V end was cut by 4 bases, the J end by 4 bases, with 17 bases between. TCRdb re-called the 5' RACE reads with MiXCR, one entry per CDR3 protein. The sample consists of about 75,000 distinct CDR3 sequences, around 7.8% of them appearing once. Regarding this clonotype: Antigen unknown.

V gene TRBV5-5 combines with J gene TRBJ1-2; D is unclear. The sample in question was CD8+ T cells sorted from PBMCs, obtained roughly 10 days after the first yellow fever vaccination. This sequence was found in a young man who received the YFV17D yellow fever vaccine. Here the CDR3 reads CASSSSRDYPYGYTF. The CDR3 bases are TGTGCCAGCAGCAGCAGTCGGGATTACCCCTATGGCTACACCTTC.